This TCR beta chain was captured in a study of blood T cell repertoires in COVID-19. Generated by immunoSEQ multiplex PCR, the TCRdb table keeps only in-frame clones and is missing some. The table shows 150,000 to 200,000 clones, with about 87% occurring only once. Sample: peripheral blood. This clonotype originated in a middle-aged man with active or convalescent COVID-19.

The chain's CDR3 is CASSFRVGQGSYGYTF. CDR3 DNA: TGTGCCAGCAGTTTCCGAGTGGGACAGGGCTCCTATGGCTACACCTTC. This chain links TRBV28 with TRBJ1-2; the match to TRBD1 covers 9 bases. Losses at the gene ends were 3 bases for V and 4 bases for J; bases not matched to a gene: 9. Germline V gene data show CDR1 as MDHEN and CDR2 as SYDVKM. The CDR3 is made up of 16 amino acids.